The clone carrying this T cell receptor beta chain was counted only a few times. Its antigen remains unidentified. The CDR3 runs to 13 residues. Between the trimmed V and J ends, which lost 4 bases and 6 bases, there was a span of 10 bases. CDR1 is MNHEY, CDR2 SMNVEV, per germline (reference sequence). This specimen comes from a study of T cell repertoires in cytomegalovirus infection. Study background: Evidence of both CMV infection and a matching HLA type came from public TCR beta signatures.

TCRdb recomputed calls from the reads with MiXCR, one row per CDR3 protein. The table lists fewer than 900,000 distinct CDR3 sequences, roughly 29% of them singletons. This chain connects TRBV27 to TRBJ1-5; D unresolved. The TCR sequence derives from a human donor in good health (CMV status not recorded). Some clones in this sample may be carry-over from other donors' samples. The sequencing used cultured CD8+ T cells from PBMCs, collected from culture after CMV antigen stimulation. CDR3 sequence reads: CASSSSPGQPQHF. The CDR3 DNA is TGTGCCAGCAGTTCCAGCCCAGGTCAGCCCCAGCATTTT.